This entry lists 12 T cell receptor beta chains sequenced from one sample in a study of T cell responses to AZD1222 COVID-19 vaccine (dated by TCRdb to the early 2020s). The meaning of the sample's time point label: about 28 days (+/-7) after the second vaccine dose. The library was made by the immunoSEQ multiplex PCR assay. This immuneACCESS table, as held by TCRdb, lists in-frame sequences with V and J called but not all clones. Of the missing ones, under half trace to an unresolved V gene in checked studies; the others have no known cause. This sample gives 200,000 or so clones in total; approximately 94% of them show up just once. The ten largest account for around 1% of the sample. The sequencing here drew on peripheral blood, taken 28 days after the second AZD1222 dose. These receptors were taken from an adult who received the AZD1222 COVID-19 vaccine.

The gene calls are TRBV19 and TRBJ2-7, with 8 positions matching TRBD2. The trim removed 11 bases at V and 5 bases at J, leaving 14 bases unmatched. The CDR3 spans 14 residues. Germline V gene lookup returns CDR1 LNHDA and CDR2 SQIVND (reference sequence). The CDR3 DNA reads TGTGCCTCCCGCCGAGGGACTAGTAAAGACGAGCAGTACTTC. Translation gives CASRRGTSKDEQYF.

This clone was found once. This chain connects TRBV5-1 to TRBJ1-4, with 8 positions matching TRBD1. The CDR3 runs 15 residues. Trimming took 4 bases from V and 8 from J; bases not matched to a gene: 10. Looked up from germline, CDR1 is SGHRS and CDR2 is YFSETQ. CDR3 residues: CASSDGQGTSEKLFF. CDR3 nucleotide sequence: TGCGCCAGCAGCGACGGACAGGGTACAAGCGAAAAACTGTTTTTT.

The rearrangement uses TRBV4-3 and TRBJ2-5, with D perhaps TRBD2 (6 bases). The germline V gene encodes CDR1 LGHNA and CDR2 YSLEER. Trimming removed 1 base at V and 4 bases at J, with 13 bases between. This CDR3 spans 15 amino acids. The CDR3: CASSQVSGRGETQYF. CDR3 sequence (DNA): TGCGCCAGCAGCCAAGTCTCAGGGCGGGGAGAGACCCAGTACTTC.

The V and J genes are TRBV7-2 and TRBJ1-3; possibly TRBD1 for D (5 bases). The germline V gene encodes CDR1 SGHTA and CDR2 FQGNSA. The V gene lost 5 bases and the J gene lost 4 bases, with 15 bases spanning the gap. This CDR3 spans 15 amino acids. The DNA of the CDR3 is TGTGCCAGCAGCAACGCCGGGACGAGCGGAAACACCATATATTTT. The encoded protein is CASSNAGTSGNTIYF.

DNA for the CDR3: TGTGCCAGCAGTCCCCTAGACAGCACTTTATCCCCTAACACTGAAGCTTTCTTT. It translates to CASSPLDSTLSPNTEAFF. This sequence joins TRBV6-6 and TRBJ1-1, with D possibly matching TRBD1 (5 bases). The germline V gene has CDR1 MNHNY and CDR2 SVGAGI (reference sequence). The ends were cut back, 5 bases at V and 2 bases at J, with 24 bases in the middle. The CDR3 runs to 18 residues.

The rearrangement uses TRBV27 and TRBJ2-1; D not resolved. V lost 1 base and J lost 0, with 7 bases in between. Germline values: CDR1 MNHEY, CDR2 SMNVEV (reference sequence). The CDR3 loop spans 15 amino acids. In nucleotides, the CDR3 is TGTGCCAGCAGTTTATTATGGTGCTCCTACAATGAGCAGTTCTTC. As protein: CASSLLWCSYNEQFF.

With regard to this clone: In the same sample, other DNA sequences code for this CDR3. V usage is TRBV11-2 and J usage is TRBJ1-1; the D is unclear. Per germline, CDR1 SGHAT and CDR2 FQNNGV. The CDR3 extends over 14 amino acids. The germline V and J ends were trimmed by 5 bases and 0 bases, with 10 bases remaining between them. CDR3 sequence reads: CASSLSSVNTEAFF. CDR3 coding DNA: TGTGCCAGCAGCCTATCCTCCGTGAACACTGAAGCTTTCTTT.

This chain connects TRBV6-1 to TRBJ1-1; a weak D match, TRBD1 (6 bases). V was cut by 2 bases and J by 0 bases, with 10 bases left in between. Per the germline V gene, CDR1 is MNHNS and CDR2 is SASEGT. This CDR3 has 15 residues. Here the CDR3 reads CASSEYTGLNTEAFF. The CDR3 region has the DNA TGTGCCAGCAGTGAATACACAGGGCTGAACACTGAAGCTTTCTTT.

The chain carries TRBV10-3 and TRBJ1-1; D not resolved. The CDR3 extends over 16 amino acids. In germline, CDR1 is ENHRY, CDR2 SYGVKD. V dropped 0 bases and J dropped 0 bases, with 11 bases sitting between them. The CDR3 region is CAISESSRSLNTEAFF. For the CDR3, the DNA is TGTGCCATCAGTGAGTCCAGCAGGTCATTGAACACTGAAGCTTTCTTT.

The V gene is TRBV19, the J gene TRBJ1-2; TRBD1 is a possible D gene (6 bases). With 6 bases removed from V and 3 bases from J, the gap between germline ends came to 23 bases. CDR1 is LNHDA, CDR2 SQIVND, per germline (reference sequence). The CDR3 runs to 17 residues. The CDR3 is CASSLREGGGADYGYTF. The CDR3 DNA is TGTGCCAGTAGCCTAAGAGAAGGCGGGGGCGCCGACTATGGCTACACCTTC.

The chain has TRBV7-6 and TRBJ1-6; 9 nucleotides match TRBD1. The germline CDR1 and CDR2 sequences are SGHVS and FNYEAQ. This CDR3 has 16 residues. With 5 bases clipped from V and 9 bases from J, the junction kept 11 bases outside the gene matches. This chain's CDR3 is CASSPYQQGAVSPLHF. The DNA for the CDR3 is TGTGCCAGCAGCCCGTACCAACAGGGGGCAGTTTCACCCCTCCACTTT.

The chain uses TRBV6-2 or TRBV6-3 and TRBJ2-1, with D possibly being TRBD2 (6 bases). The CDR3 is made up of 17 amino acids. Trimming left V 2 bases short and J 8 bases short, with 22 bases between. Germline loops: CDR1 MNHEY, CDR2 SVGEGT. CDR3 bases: TGTGCCAGCAGTTACCACATAGGGGCGGGGATGGGCTATGAGCAGTTCTTC. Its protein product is CASSYHIGAGMGYEQFF.